The rows below give T cell receptor beta chains drawn from one sample of a study of T cell responses to AZD1222 COVID-19 vaccine. Here immunoSEQ multiplex PCR was the method, and the copy in TCRdb shows in-frame clones only, minus some. This table holds 150,000 to 200,000 clones, roughly 93% found once. Sequenced material: peripheral blood, taken on day 0 of AZD1222 vaccination. The receptors stem from an adult in good health. The conserved cysteine and the conserved F or W are not part of the CDR3 here.

TRBV19,ASSISRQNHYGYT
TRBV28,ASREQGTSTGELF
TRBV5-4,ASSLDPAPRGNTEAF
TRBV30,AWRRFTNTGELF
TRBV11-3,ASSLRDPGELF
TRBV5-6,ASSLWFSVVRANVLT
TRBV9,ASSPRLALEDEQY
TRBV5-8,ASSARHYEQY
TRBV29-1,SVGQRDIRGDTQY
TRBV6-5,ASILAANQPQH
TRBV28,ASSNRGQVSEAF
TRBV3-1/TRBV3-2,ASSPFPWGTYNEQF
TRBV2,ASSETRDSGNTIY
TRBV6-5,ASSYSWGNTEAF
TRBV24-1,ATSSGFGYGYT
TRBV3-1/TRBV3-2,ASASMVVPGRETQY
TRBV6-5,ASSPGGRNEQF
TRBV6-4,ASSAAIPGQGSHSPLH
TRBV12-3/TRBV12-4,ASSGGTGELF
TRBV19,ASSRDRGPSEAF
TRBV11-3,ASSFGLAGEKNTQY
TRBV7-8,ASSGAGQVDEKLF
TRBV6-5,ASNGWAAGNTIY
TRBV27,ASTTRLGTFNSPLH
TRBV3-1/TRBV3-2,ASSQDSRGIYGYT
TRBV2,ASSVGDRGNYGYT
TRBV6-4,ASSIGYTDTQY
TRBV11-2,ASSLVLTGAETNEKLF
TRBV27,ASSLLGLAGESGELF
TRBV28,ASRGGGTLSPLH
TRBV21-1,ASSKLAGGSYEQY
TRBV28,ASSFYPGQAYEQY
TRBV28,ASSFVAGGTNEKLF
TRBV6-5,ASSGTSIHEQY
TRBV10-3,AISESPTVTKGYT
TRBV27,ASSLPDYTGELF
TRBV7-9,ASSFPGTNYGYT
TRBV28,ASSSLGLSKYNEQF